The rows below give T cell receptor beta chains drawn from one sample of a study of early T cells in non-severe SARS-CoV-2 infection. TCRdb processed the 5' RACE reads anew with MiXCR; each CDR3 protein has one entry. Of about 53,000 distinct CDR3 sequences listed, 9.5% to 15% are singletons. This specimen was whole blood, taken at baseline. These receptors all come from an adult who was a healthcare worker with PCR-confirmed SARS-CoV-2 infection or an uninfected control (not recorded which). CDR3s include the opening cysteine and the closing phenylalanine or tryptophan. A D gene is named only where the DNA matches it firmly. Not all rows give a size; the values are once, few, many and, for expanded clones, a class.

v_call: TRBV13; clone_size: NA; d_call: TRBD2; j_call: TRBJ2-7; cdr3_nt: TGTGCCAGCAGCTACAAAGGGACTAGCGACGAGCAGTACTTC; cdr3_aa: CASSYKGTSDEQYF
v_call: TRBV19; clone_size: NA; d_call: NA; j_call: TRBJ2-7; cdr3_nt: TGTGCCAGTAGTATTGGGACTTACTACGAGCAGTACTTC; cdr3_aa: CASSIGTYYEQYF
v_call: TRBV6-5; clone_size: NA; d_call: NA; j_call: TRBJ1-5; cdr3_nt: TGTGCCAGCAGTTACAGGGGAGATCAGCCCCAGCATTTT; cdr3_aa: CASSYRGDQPQHF
v_call: TRBV5-1; clone_size: few; d_call: NA; j_call: TRBJ2-6; cdr3_nt: TGCGCCAGCAGCATGGGGGTGGCGGGATTCTCCTCTGGGGCCAACGTCCTGACTTTC; cdr3_aa: CASSMGVAGFSSGANVLTF
v_call: TRBV14; clone_size: once; d_call: NA; j_call: TRBJ2-3; cdr3_nt: TGTGCCAGCAGCCAATCGAGCACAGATACGCAGTATTTT; cdr3_aa: CASSQSSTDTQYF
v_call: TRBV29-1; clone_size: NA; d_call: TRBD2; j_call: TRBJ2-7; cdr3_nt: TGCAGCGTTGCCGTACTAGCGGGCAGCTCCTACGAGCAGTACTTC; cdr3_aa: CSVAVLAGSSYEQYF
v_call: TRBV7-9; clone_size: NA; d_call: NA; j_call: TRBJ2-1; cdr3_nt: TGTGCCAGCAGTCCCCGGGGGAATTATGAGCAGTTCTTC; cdr3_aa: CASSPRGNYEQFF
v_call: TRBV12-3/TRBV12-4; clone_size: many; d_call: NA; j_call: TRBJ2-1; cdr3_nt: TGTGCCAGCAGTTCCGGGAAGACTCGAGACCTGCAGTTCTTC; cdr3_aa: CASSSGKTRDLQFF
v_call: TRBV25-1; clone_size: few; d_call: NA; j_call: TRBJ2-4; cdr3_nt: TGTGCCAGCAGTGAATCCGTGACTGGAGTTCTAGCCAAAAACATTCAGTACTTC; cdr3_aa: CASSESVTGVLAKNIQYF
v_call: TRBV11-2; clone_size: NA; d_call: TRBD2; j_call: TRBJ2-1; cdr3_nt: TGTGCCAGCAGCCTGAGACTAGCGGGAGGGGATGAGCAGTTCTTC; cdr3_aa: CASSLRLAGGDEQFF
v_call: TRBV7-2; clone_size: NA; d_call: NA; j_call: TRBJ2-4; cdr3_nt: TGTGCCAGCAGTCCTAACCACTCCCCGGGGAACATTCAGTACTTC; cdr3_aa: CASSPNHSPGNIQYF
v_call: TRBV3-1; clone_size: NA; d_call: TRBD1; j_call: TRBJ1-6; cdr3_nt: TGTGCCAGCAGCCGGACAGGTCCTAATTCACCCCTCCACTTT; cdr3_aa: CASSRTGPNSPLHF
v_call: TRBV29-1; clone_size: NA; d_call: TRBD1; j_call: TRBJ2-7; cdr3_nt: TGCAGCGGGGGGACAGGGTACTACGAGCAGTACTTC; cdr3_aa: CSGGTGYYEQYF
v_call: TRBV4-3; clone_size: many; d_call: NA; j_call: TRBJ2-2; cdr3_nt: TGCGCCAGCAGCCAAGAGTACCCCCTAGCCGGGGAGCTGTTTTTT; cdr3_aa: CASSQEYPLAGELFF
v_call: TRBV18; clone_size: NA; d_call: NA; j_call: TRBJ1-1; cdr3_nt: TGTGCCAGCTCACCCGCAGGGACGGGGACTGAAGCTTTCTTT; cdr3_aa: CASSPAGTGTEAFF
v_call: TRBV3-1; clone_size: NA; d_call: TRBD1; j_call: TRBJ2-3; cdr3_nt: TGTGCCAGCAGCCAACGGACAGGTTATCGCACAGATACGCAGTATTTT; cdr3_aa: CASSQRTGYRTDTQYF
v_call: TRBV12-3/TRBV12-4; clone_size: few; d_call: NA; j_call: TRBJ2-5; cdr3_nt: TGTGCCAGCAGTTTTCTCGGACGACTCCAAGAGACCCAGTACTTC; cdr3_aa: CASSFLGRLQETQYF
v_call: TRBV7-6; clone_size: NA; d_call: TRBD2; j_call: TRBJ2-1; cdr3_nt: TGTGCCAGCAGCCCTCGGACTAGCGAAGCTGAGCAGTTCTTC; cdr3_aa: CASSPRTSEAEQFF
v_call: TRBV12-5; clone_size: few; d_call: NA; j_call: TRBJ2-1; cdr3_nt: TGTGCTAGTGGCCGGGCCCTCTCTACTCGGGATGAGCAGTTCTTC; cdr3_aa: CASGRALSTRDEQFF
v_call: TRBV20-1; clone_size: few; d_call: NA; j_call: TRBJ1-6; cdr3_nt: TGCAGTGCTAGAGTCAGTGGGCAGGGTAACTCACCCCTCCACTTT; cdr3_aa: CSARVSGQGNSPLHF
v_call: TRBV6-6; clone_size: few; d_call: NA; j_call: TRBJ1-1; cdr3_nt: TGTGCCAGCAGTTCCACACTCAACACTGAAGCTTTCTTT; cdr3_aa: CASSSTLNTEAFF
v_call: TRBV6-2/TRBV6-3; clone_size: few; d_call: NA; j_call: TRBJ2-5; cdr3_nt: TGTGCCAGCGACATTCGACCGGGATCCCTCAGCAGCCAGTACTTC; cdr3_aa: CASDIRPGSLSSQYF
v_call: TRBV12-3/TRBV12-4; clone_size: NA; d_call: NA; j_call: TRBJ2-5; cdr3_nt: TGTGCCAGCAGTTTGAGTTCTTGGCAAGAGACCCAGTACTTC; cdr3_aa: CASSLSSWQETQYF
v_call: TRBV27; clone_size: NA; d_call: NA; j_call: TRBJ2-7; cdr3_nt: TGTGCCAGCAGTTTATCGATAATGGCGGGCCGGTACGAGCAGTACTTC; cdr3_aa: CASSLSIMAGRYEQYF
v_call: TRBV11-3; clone_size: many; d_call: NA; j_call: TRBJ1-1; cdr3_nt: TGTGCCAGCAGCTTGATCAGGGGTTTGGGCACTGAAGCTTTCTTT; cdr3_aa: CASSLIRGLGTEAFF
v_call: TRBV7-9; clone_size: many; d_call: NA; j_call: TRBJ2-1; cdr3_nt: TGTGCCACCGCGGGGGCGGGGCCGTTCTTC; cdr3_aa: CATAGAGPFF
v_call: TRBV2; clone_size: many; d_call: NA; j_call: TRBJ2-2; cdr3_nt: TGTGCCAGTAAATTAGACGGCACGAACACCGGGGAGCTGTTTTTT; cdr3_aa: CASKLDGTNTGELFF
v_call: TRBV20-1; clone_size: many; d_call: NA; j_call: TRBJ2-5; cdr3_nt: TGCAGTGCTAGAGGGGACAACCCCGGTGAGACCCAGTACTTC; cdr3_aa: CSARGDNPGETQYF
v_call: TRBV29-1; clone_size: many; d_call: NA; j_call: TRBJ2-7; cdr3_nt: TGCAGCGTTGTTGGGGTCGGAGTCCCCTACGAGCAGTACTTC; cdr3_aa: CSVVGVGVPYEQYF
v_call: TRBV11-2; clone_size: NA; d_call: NA; j_call: TRBJ2-7; cdr3_nt: TGTGCCAGCAGCCCGATCAAGCGTCGATTCCACGAGCAGTACTTC; cdr3_aa: CASSPIKRRFHEQYF
v_call: TRBV11-2; clone_size: NA; d_call: TRBD2; j_call: TRBJ2-1; cdr3_nt: TGTGCCAGCAGCCCGACCGGGACTAGAGGTGAGCAGTTCTTC; cdr3_aa: CASSPTGTRGEQFF
v_call: TRBV19; clone_size: NA; d_call: NA; j_call: TRBJ2-3; cdr3_nt: TGTGCCAGTAGTGGAGGGGCGGCGGATACGCAGTATTTT; cdr3_aa: CASSGGAADTQYF
v_call: TRBV7-2; clone_size: few; d_call: TRBD2; j_call: TRBJ2-7; cdr3_nt: TGTGCCAGCAGCATGACTAGCGGGAGGGCAAGGGAGCAGTACTTC; cdr3_aa: CASSMTSGRAREQYF